This is a list of T cell receptor beta chains from one sample in a study of low-dose radiotherapy and immunotherapy resistance in tumors. One entry per CDR3 protein, called by TCRdb with MiXCR from the reads. Here the sample spans roughly 50,000 distinct CDR3 sequences, roughly a third being singletons. This specimen consisted of PBMCs, obtained after low-dose radiotherapy plus immunotherapy. These receptors all stem from a male donor with rectosigmoid adenocarcinoma. CDR3s include the opening cysteine and the closing phenylalanine or tryptophan. D genes are given only for firm matches. Rows give clone size only sometimes, using once, few, many, or a class for an expanded clone.

>TRBV7-2|many|-|TRBJ1-6
CASSVYNSPLHF
TGTGCCAGCAGCGTCTATAATTCACCCCTCCACTTT
>TRBV5-5|many|TRBD2|TRBJ2-7
CASSLAGATYEQYF
TGTGCCAGCAGTTTAGCGGGGGCGACCTACGAGCAGTACTTC
>TRBV11-2|-|-|TRBJ1-5
CASSLTSFPNQPQHF
TGTGCCAGCAGCTTAACCTCCTTTCCAAATCAGCCCCAGCATTTT
>TRBV5-4|-|-|TRBJ2-1
CASSGASESSYNEQFF
TGTGCCAGCAGCGGGGCTAGCGAAAGCTCCTACAATGAGCAGTTCTTC
>TRBV7-9|many|TRBD1|TRBJ2-5
CASSLEGGRETQYF
TGTGCCAGCAGCTTAGAAGGGGGCCGCGAGACCCAGTACTTC
>TRBV25-1|-|-|TRBJ1-1
CASSDQGRAFF
TGTGCCAGCAGTGATCAGGGTAGAGCTTTCTTT
>TRBV3-1|-|TRBD1|TRBJ1-6
CASSQYRGDSPLHF
TGTGCCAGCAGCCAATACAGGGGGGATTCACCCCTCCACTTT
>TRBV25-1|many|TRBD2|TRBJ2-3
CASSEYTLAGGTDTQYF
TGTGCCAGCAGTGAATACACACTAGCGGGTGGCACAGATACGCAGTATTTT
>TRBV6-4|many|-|TRBJ2-2
CASSDSIETGELFF
TGTGCCAGCAGTGACTCAATTGAGACCGGGGAGCTGTTTTTT
>TRBV12-3/TRBV12-4|few|-|TRBJ2-2
CASSPANTGELFF
TGTGCCAGCAGTCCCGCGAACACCGGGGAGCTGTTTTTT
>TRBV2|many|-|TRBJ2-1
CASSVLREQFF
TGTGCCAGCAGTGTATTACGTGAGCAGTTCTTC
>TRBV3-1|-|-|TRBJ2-1
CASSSLSVKFF
TGTGCCAGCAGCTCCCTTAGCGTCAAGTTCTTC
>TRBV28|-|TRBD1|TRBJ2-1
CASMAPGTGGGRDEQFF
TGTGCCAGCATGGCCCCTGGGACAGGGGGAGGCCGCGATGAGCAGTTCTTC
>TRBV29-1|many|-|TRBJ2-2
CSARSMNTGELFF
TGCAGCGCCCGGTCCATGAACACCGGGGAGCTGTTTTTT
>TRBV29-1|medium-sized|-|TRBJ2-6
CSVQTASSGANVLTF
TGCAGCGTTCAGACGGCGAGCTCTGGGGCCAACGTCCTGACTTTC
>TRBV7-3|-|-|TRBJ2-1
CASSPISGAYNEQFF
TGTGCCAGCAGCCCCATTTCGGGAGCCTACAATGAGCAGTTCTTC
>TRBV7-3|-|TRBD2|TRBJ2-3
CASSLLGLVTDTQYF
TGTGCCAGCAGCTTACTCGGACTAGTGACAGATACGCAGTATTTT
>TRBV7-2|-|-|TRBJ2-7
CASEVGHRGEQYF
TGTGCCAGCGAAGTTGGCCATCGGGGCGAGCAGTACTTC
>TRBV28|-|TRBD1|TRBJ1-2
CASSLSPDRANGYTF
TGTGCCAGCAGTTTATCCCCGGACAGGGCGAATGGCTACACCTTC
>TRBV5-1|few|TRBD2|TRBJ2-5
CASSAAGVGETQYF
TGCGCCAGCAGCGCAGCGGGAGTGGGGGAGACCCAGTACTTC
>TRBV14|many|-|TRBJ2-5
CASSQDVLQQETQYF
TGTGCCAGCAGCCAAGATGTCCTACAACAAGAGACCCAGTACTTC
>TRBV7-9|many|-|TRBJ1-2
CASSSSGMGSYTF
TGTGCCAGCAGCTCGTCGGGTATGGGGAGCTACACCTTC
>TRBV26|many|-|TRBJ1-5
CASSPLRGGQPQHF
TGTGCCAGCAGTCCCTTAAGAGGTGGCCAGCCCCAGCATTTT
>TRBV12-3/TRBV12-4|-|-|TRBJ2-7
CASSQGGDDQYF
TGTGCCAGCAGCCAGGGCGGGGACGATCAGTACTTC
>TRBV6-2/TRBV6-3|once|TRBD2|TRBJ2-7
CASSYSQGLAGGEQYF
TGTGCCAGCAGTTACTCCCAGGGACTAGCGGGAGGCGAGCAGTACTTC
>TRBV12-3/TRBV12-4|many|TRBD2|TRBJ2-7
CASRIAGEGYEQYF
TGTGCCAGCAGAATAGCGGGAGAGGGTTACGAGCAGTACTTC
>TRBV12-3/TRBV12-4|many|TRBD2|TRBJ2-7
CASSPSGLAYEQYF
TGTGCCAGCAGTCCTTCAGGACTAGCGTACGAGCAGTACTTC
>TRBV29-1|few|TRBD1|TRBJ2-7
CSVEDPTGQLSYEQYF
TGCAGCGTTGAAGATCCCACGGGACAGCTCTCCTACGAGCAGTACTTC
>TRBV18|-|TRBD1|TRBJ1-1
CASSPGDRGAFF
TGTGCCAGCTCACCAGGGGACAGGGGAGCTTTCTTT
>TRBV4-2|many|TRBD1|TRBJ1-1
CAGGTGMNTEAFF
TGTGCCGGGGGGACAGGGATGAACACTGAAGCTTTCTTT
>TRBV12-3/TRBV12-4|-|-|TRBJ2-7
CASSPGAPAEQYF
TGTGCCAGCAGTCCAGGGGCTCCGGCCGAGCAGTACTTC
>TRBV7-8|many|TRBD2|TRBJ2-2
CASSQAGAPAGELFF
TGTGCCAGCAGCCAAGCGGGGGCCCCCGCCGGGGAGCTGTTTTTT
>TRBV27|many|TRBD2|TRBJ2-3
CASSPGVAGVFTDTQYF
TGTGCCAGCAGCCCCGGGGTAGCGGGGGTCTTCACAGATACGCAGTATTTT
>TRBV4-2|many|-|TRBJ2-7
CASSQDPQRGFSYEQYF
TGTGCCAGCAGCCAAGATCCCCAAAGAGGTTTCTCCTACGAGCAGTACTTC
>TRBV6-4|many|TRBD2|TRBJ2-3
CASSDRAGGTDTQYF
TGTGCCAGCAGTGACCGGGCGGGAGGCACAGATACGCAGTATTTT
>TRBV18|-|-|TRBJ2-2
CASSSNTGELFF
TGTGCCAGCTCAAGTAACACCGGGGAGCTGTTTTTT
>TRBV6-2/TRBV6-3|many|-|TRBJ2-5
CASSYIGEETQYF
TGTGCCAGCAGTTACATAGGGGAAGAGACCCAGTACTTC
>TRBV5-1|few|-|TRBJ2-1
CSSSFGGAANEQFF
TGCTCCAGCAGCTTCGGTGGCGCCGCAAATGAGCAGTTCTTC
>TRBV29-1|-|TRBD1|TRBJ2-2
CSARDRKNTGELFF
TGCAGCGCTAGGGACAGGAAGAACACCGGGGAGCTGTTTTTT
>TRBV5-1|many|TRBD1|TRBJ2-3
CASSLPLGTGGTDTQYF
TGCGCCAGCAGCTTGCCTCTAGGGACAGGGGGCACAGATACGCAGTATTTT
>TRBV3-1|-|TRBD2|TRBJ2-7
CASSQVLGGGASYEQYF
TGTGCCAGCAGCCAAGTGCTTGGCGGGGGGGCCTCCTACGAGCAGTACTTC
>TRBV2|few|TRBD1|TRBJ1-5
CASSRAGQGGIGQPQHF
TGTGCCAGCAGCAGAGCTGGACAGGGGGGTATAGGTCAGCCCCAGCATTTT
>TRBV12-3/TRBV12-4|many|TRBD1|TRBJ2-7
CASSRGTGTYEQYF
TGTGCCAGCAGTCGCGGGACAGGGACCTACGAGCAGTACTTC
>TRBV20-1|many|-|TRBJ2-1
CSARTHNEQFF
TGCAGTGCTAGGACACACAATGAGCAGTTCTTC
>TRBV19|many|-|TRBJ1-2
CASSSQIYGYTF
TGTGCCAGTAGTAGTCAGATCTATGGCTACACCTTC
>TRBV20-1|-|TRBD1|TRBJ2-1
CSAPKGQGYNEQFF
TGCAGTGCTCCAAAGGGACAGGGGTACAATGAGCAGTTCTTC
>TRBV7-2|many|TRBD2|TRBJ2-1
CASSVSGAYYNEQFF
TGTGCCAGCAGCGTGAGCGGGGCATATTACAATGAGCAGTTCTTC
>TRBV14|many|-|TRBJ1-1
CASSHAGATEAFF
TGTGCCAGCAGCCATGCAGGGGCCACTGAAGCTTTCTTT
>TRBV6-6|-|TRBD1|TRBJ2-5
CASSWGQLYQETQYF
TGTGCCAGCAGTTGGGGACAGTTGTACCAAGAGACCCAGTACTTC